Presented here are 13 T cell receptor beta chains from one specimen sequenced in a study of OX40 agonist ivuxolimab in advanced cancers. Measured with immunoSEQ multiplex PCR; TCRdb has only the in-frame clones, and not every one. The repertoire holds some 60,000 clones, with roughly 87% as singletons. Source: CD4+ or CD8+ T cells sorted from blood, taken in a trial of the OX40 agonist ivuxolimab. The origin of the receptors is an adult with an advanced solid tumor such as melanoma, head and neck, liver or kidney cancer.

J is TRBJ2-6 and V is TRBV7-9, with no clear D. Germline values: CDR1 SEHNR, CDR2 FQNEAQ (reference sequence). The CDR3 length is 14 residues. V lost 5 bases to trimming and J lost 0 bases, with 5 bases between them. The CDR3 here is CASSANSGANVLTF. The CDR3 nucleotides read TGTGCCAGCAGCGCGAACTCTGGGGCCAACGTCCTGACTTTC.

This clone was seen just once. V is TRBV7-9 and J is TRBJ1-6; unclear D gene. Germline V gene sequence: CDR1 SEHNR, CDR2 FQNEAQ (reference sequence). The length of the CDR3 is 15 residues. V lost 5 bases and J lost 6, with 14 bases in between. The CDR3 DNA sequence: TGTGCCAGCAGCCCAGACCCTGTATTTAATTCACCCCTCCACTTT. It encodes CASSPDPVFNSPLHF.

This chain uses TRBV6-7 with TRBJ2-2, with 10 bases identical to TRBD2. TRBV6-7 is reported as an ORF; its role is uncertain. After removal of 8 bases from V and 2 bases from J, the junction contained 17 bases not matched to a gene. The CDR3 runs to 19 residues. CDR3 DNA: TGTGCCAGCCTAGAAGCGGGGGGGCTCGTTTTATTTAACACCGGGGAGCTGTTTTTT. Residues: CASLEAGGLVLFNTGELFF.

The V gene is TRBV9, the J gene TRBJ1-1; 7 bases agree with TRBD1. This CDR3 has 16 residues. Trimming took 3 bases from V and 6 from J; bases not matched to a gene: 14. Germline CDR1 SGDLS, CDR2 YYNGEE. CDR3 nucleotide sequence: TGTGCCAGCAGCGCCCAGACAGGGTACGGAATCTCTGAAGCTTTCTTT. It codes for CASSAQTGYGISEAFF.

The chain joins TRBV7-9 to TRBJ2-5, with a tentative D call TRBD2 (6 bases). CDR1 is SEHNR, CDR2 FQNEAQ, per germline (reference sequence). This CDR3 is built from 18 residues. V dropped 4 bases and J dropped 4 bases, with 25 bases sitting between them. Here the CDR3 DNA reads TGTGCCAGCAGCTCACCGACGGGGTACACCGGGCGGGGAGAGACCCAGTACTTC. Translation gives CASSSPTGYTGRGETQYF. Drawing the rest from reference TRBV7-9 and TRBJ2-5, the complete variable domain is DTGVSQNPRHKITKRGQNVTFRCDPISEHNRLYWYRQTLGQGPEFLTYFQNEAQLEKSRLLSDRFSAERPKGSFSTLEIQRTEQGDSAMYLCASSSPTGYTGRGETQYFGPGTRLLVL.

The chain recombines TRBV11-2 with TRBJ2-1; 8 bases align to TRBD2. V was clipped by 8 bases and J by 7 bases; unmatched bases: 4. This CDR3 spans 12 amino acids. The germline CDR1 and CDR2 sequences are SGHAT and FQNNGV. The CDR3 sequence: CASRGGANEQFF. The CDR3 DNA reads as TGTGCCAGCCGGGGGGGGGCGAATGAGCAGTTCTTC.

This chain uses TRBV25-1 with TRBJ2-5; 7 nucleotides line up with TRBD1. Germline V gives CDR1 MGHDK, CDR2 SYGVNS. Trimming removed 0 bases from V and 7 bases from J; junction bases left unmatched: 14. This CDR3 has 17 residues. The CDR3 reads CASSEYRGRAVSGTQYF. The CDR3 DNA follows: TGTGCCAGCAGTGAATATAGGGGGCGGGCGGTTTCGGGGACCCAGTACTTC.

In this sample, this clone turned up a few times. The genes are TRBV10-2 and TRBJ2-1; 10 bases line up with TRBD2. This CDR3 has 15 amino acids. V shed 3 bases and J 8 bases; nucleotides not matched to a gene: 7. Germline CDR1 reads WSHSY; CDR2 reads SAAADI. Here the CDR3 reads CASSERGLASDEQFF. As DNA, the CDR3 is TGCGCCAGCAGTGAACGGGGACTAGCGTCGGATGAGCAGTTCTTC.

This sequence joins TRBV5-4 and TRBJ1-1, with 7 bases lining up with TRBD1. The J segment lost 1 base and the V segment lost 6 bases, leaving 6 bases of the junction unmatched. The CDR3 length is 14 residues. Germline CDR1 and CDR2: SGHNT and YYREEE (reference sequence). DNA for the CDR3: TGTGCCAGCAAGGGAGGGACAGCGAACACTGAAGCTTTCTTT. Amino acids: CASKGGTANTEAFF.

V is TRBV5-6 and J is TRBJ2-2; D may be TRBD1 (7 bases). Trimming stripped 4 bases from V and 1 base from J, with 14 bases between. Germline CDR1 reads SGHDT; CDR2 reads YYEEEE. The CDR3 runs 16 residues. CDR3 sequence: CASSAPGGRNTGELFF. The CDR3 nucleotides read TGTGCCAGCAGCGCCCCAGGGGGGAGGAACACCGGGGAGCTGTTTTTT. The full variable domain, with the rest looked up from reference TRBV5-6 and TRBJ2-2, is DAGVTQSPTHLIKTRGQQVTLRCSPKSGHDTVSWYQQALGQGPQFIFQYYEEEERQRGNFPDRFSGHQFPNYSSELNVNALLLGDSALYLCASSAPGGRNTGELFFGEGSRLTVL.

This chain joins TRBV18 and TRBJ1-3; tentatively, D is TRBD1 (6 bases). Germline values: CDR1 KGHSH, CDR2 LQKENI. Deletions cut 3 bases from V and 0 bases from J, with 9 bases between. The CDR3 loop spans 15 amino acids. Here the CDR3 reads CASSPRGDSGNTIYF. The CDR3 DNA sequence: TGTGCCAGCTCACCTAGGGGGGACTCTGGAAACACCATATATTTT. Based on the CDR3 plus reference TRBV18 and TRBJ1-3, the full variable domain is NAGVMQNPRHLVRRRGQEARLRCSPMKGHSHVYWYRQLPEEGLKFMVYLQKENIIDESGMPKERFSAEFPKEGPSILRIQQVVRGDSAAYFCASSPRGDSGNTIYFGEGSWLTVV.

This sequence joins TRBV6-1 and TRBJ2-7; TRBD2 matches at 14 bases. This CDR3 is built from 15 residues. CDR1 and CDR2 (germline): MNHNS, SASEGT. Trimming took 4 bases from V and 5 from J; bases not matched to a gene: 4. The CDR3 nucleotides read TGTGCCAGCAGTGGGGGACTAGCGGGGGTAAACGAGCAGTACTTC. Translation: CASSGGLAGVNEQYF.

This chain uses TRBV7-6 with TRBJ2-1, with D uncertain. The CDR3 is made up of 16 amino acids. The V and J ends lost 4 bases and 6 bases respectively, with 19 bases between them. Per the germline V gene, CDR1 is SGHVS and CDR2 is FNYEAQ. CDR3 nucleotide sequence: TGTGCCAGCAGCTCCACTTCGGCGGCCGGCCCCAATGAGCAGTTCTTC. It yields the protein CASSSTSAAGPNEQFF.